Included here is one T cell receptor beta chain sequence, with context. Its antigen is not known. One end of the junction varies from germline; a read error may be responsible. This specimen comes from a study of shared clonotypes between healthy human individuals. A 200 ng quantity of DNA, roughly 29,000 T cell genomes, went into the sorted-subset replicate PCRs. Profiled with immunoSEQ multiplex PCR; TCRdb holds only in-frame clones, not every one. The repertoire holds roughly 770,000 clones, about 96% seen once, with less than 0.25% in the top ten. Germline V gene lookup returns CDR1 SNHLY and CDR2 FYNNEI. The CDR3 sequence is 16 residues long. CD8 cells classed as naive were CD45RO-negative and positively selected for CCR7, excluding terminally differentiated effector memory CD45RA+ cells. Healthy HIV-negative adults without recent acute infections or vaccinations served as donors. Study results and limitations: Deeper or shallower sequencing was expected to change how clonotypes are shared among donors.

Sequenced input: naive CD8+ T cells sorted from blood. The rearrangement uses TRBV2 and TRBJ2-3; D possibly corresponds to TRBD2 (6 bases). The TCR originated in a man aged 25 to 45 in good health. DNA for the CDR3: TGTGCCAGCAGGGAAGGACTCAAGCGGGGCACAGATACGCAGTATTTT. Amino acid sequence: CASREGLKRGTDTQYF.